This TCR beta chain was recorded in a study of identical twins. Study-level points and caveats: Interpretation of the results relied on cross-sectional statistical analysis and not on following the same donors.

A universal primer site was created by template switching, with the cDNA bearing unique molecular identifiers. TCRdb reanalysed the 5' RACE reads using MiXCR and keeps one entry per CDR3 protein. Here the sample spans some 790,000 distinct CDR3 sequences, roughly 18% being singletons. On this clonotype itself: Its antigen is unidentified.

V was cut by 3 bases and J by 4 bases, with 11 bases left in between. The CDR3 length is 14 residues. CDR1 and CDR2 (germline): SGHRS, YFSETQ. Separately, the same data were catalogued under a study of T cells expressing NK-cell markers.

Sequenced material: PBMCs. The receptor was isolated from a woman younger than 30 in good health. The genes are TRBV5-1 and TRBJ2-1, with D unresolved. As DNA, the CDR3 is TGCGCCAGCAGCTCCGGTAGTGGATACAATGAGCAGTTCTTC. It codes for CASSSGSGYNEQFF.